This T cell receptor (beta chain) was captured by sequencing in a study of immune characterization of retroperitoneal liposarcoma. Trimming at V came to 7 bases and at J to 4 bases, leaving 5 bases not matched to a gene. Germline V gene data show CDR1 as MNHEY and CDR2 as SMNVEV (reference sequence). The CDR3 totals 14 residues. A single record per CDR3 protein comes from TCRdb applying MiXCR to the PCR reads. The table has more than 8,000 distinct CDR3 sequences, about 38% seen once. The source of this sequence is a male donor with retroperitoneal liposarcoma. The sequencing sample was made of tumor tissue. V is TRBV27 and J is TRBJ2-5; 11 nucleotides line up with TRBD2. The CDR3 region has the DNA TGTGCCAGCAAAAGTAGCGGGAGGGGAGAGACCCAGTACTTC. This translates into CASKSSGRGETQYF.